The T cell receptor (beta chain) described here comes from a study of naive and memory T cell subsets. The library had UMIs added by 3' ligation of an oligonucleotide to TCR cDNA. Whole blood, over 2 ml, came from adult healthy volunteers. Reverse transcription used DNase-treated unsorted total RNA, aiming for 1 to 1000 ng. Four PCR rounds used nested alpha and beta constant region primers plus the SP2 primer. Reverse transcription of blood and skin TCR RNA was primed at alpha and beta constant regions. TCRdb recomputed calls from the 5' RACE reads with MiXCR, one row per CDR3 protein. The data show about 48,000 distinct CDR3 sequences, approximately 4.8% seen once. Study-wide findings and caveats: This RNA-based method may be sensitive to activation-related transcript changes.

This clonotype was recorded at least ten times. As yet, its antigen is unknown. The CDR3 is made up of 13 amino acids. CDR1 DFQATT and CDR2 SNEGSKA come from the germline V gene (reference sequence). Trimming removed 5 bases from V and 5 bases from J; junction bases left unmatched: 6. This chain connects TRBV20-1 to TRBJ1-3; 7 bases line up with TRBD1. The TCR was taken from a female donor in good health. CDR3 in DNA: TGCAGTGCTCCCGGGACAGCCAGAAACACCATATATTTT. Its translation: CSAPGTARNTIYF.